The 24 T cell receptor beta chains below all came from one sample that was sequenced in a study of identifying expanded T cells in peripheral blood. Here immunoSEQ multiplex PCR was the method, and the copy in TCRdb shows in-frame clones only, minus some. The sample contains 90,000 to 100,000 clones, roughly 86% of which appear only once. The sequenced sample was blood. These receptors were collected from a person aged 18-70 years in good health.

The J gene is TRBJ1-3, the V gene TRBV28; no firm D call. The V end lost 6 bases, the J end lost 0 bases, and 18 bases lay between the germline ends. The length of the CDR3 is 17 residues. Germline CDR1 is MDHEN and CDR2 is SYDVKM. The CDR3, as DNA: TGTGCCAGCAGCCCGGACTTTTCCGCCTACTCTGGAAACACCATATATTTT. Its protein is CASSPDFSAYSGNTIYF.

V and J are TRBV5-1 and TRBJ1-2; D not certain. CDR1 SGHRS and CDR2 YFSETQ come from the germline V gene. Trimming removed 5 bases at V and 8 bases at J, with 16 bases between. The CDR3 sequence is 13 residues long. CDR3 amino acids: CASSPEAAWGYTF. CDR3 bases: TGCGCCAGCAGTCCTGAGGCAGCTTGGGGCTACACCTTC.

V is TRBV5-1 and J is TRBJ2-1, with 8 nucleotides matching TRBD1. With V trimmed by 6 bases and J by 4 bases, 9 bases remained unmatched. Germline CDR1 is SGHRS and CDR2 is YFSETQ. The CDR3 has 15 amino acids. The CDR3 sequence: CASNSGTGEYNEQFF. The CDR3 DNA follows: TGCGCCAGCAACTCCGGGACAGGAGAGTACAATGAGCAGTTCTTC.

The chain is built from TRBV7-9 and TRBJ2-2; perhaps D is TRBD1 or TRBD2 (5 bases each). V was trimmed by 3 bases and J by 4 bases, leaving 18 bases between them. The CDR3 extends over 17 amino acids. Germline V gene lookup returns CDR1 SEHNR and CDR2 FQNEAQ (reference sequence). The CDR3 DNA reads as TGTGCCAGCAGCTTCCCGACAGCGGAACTGTCCACCGGGGAGCTGTTTTTT. Translating gives CASSFPTAELSTGELFF.

V and J are TRBV5-1 and TRBJ1-2; 7 bases match TRBD1. The length of the CDR3 is 17 residues. With V trimmed by 4 bases and J by 7 bases, 19 bases remained unmatched. Looked up from germline, CDR1 is SGHRS and CDR2 is YFSETQ. The CDR3 reads CASSLDPGQSSMAGYTF. CDR3 DNA: TGCGCCAGCAGCCTCGACCCGGGACAGAGCTCTATGGCTGGCTACACCTTC.

This clone appeared a few times. The gene calls are TRBV29-1 and TRBJ1-2; D gene uncertain. Trimming took 4 bases from V and 5 from J, leaving 11 bases between them. The CDR3 sequence is 12 residues long. Germline CDR1 is SQVTM and CDR2 is ANQGSEA. CDR3: CSVGSPGYGYTF. The CDR3 DNA sequence: TGCAGCGTTGGATCCCCCGGGTATGGCTACACCTTC. Together with reference TRBV29-1 and TRBJ1-2, the CDR3 gives the full variable domain: SAVISQKPSRDICQRGTSLTIQCQVDSQVTMMFWYRQQPGQSLTLIATANQGSEATYESGFVIDKFPISRPNLTFSTLTVSNMSPEDSSIYLCSVGSPGYGYTFGSGTRLTVV.

The chain links TRBV5-4 to TRBJ1-2; D perhaps matches TRBD1 (6 bases). Germline V gene lookup returns CDR1 SGHNT and CDR2 YYREEE (reference sequence). V lost 1 base to trimming and J lost 4 bases, with 14 bases between them. The CDR3 is 15 residues long. In DNA, the CDR3 is TGTGCCAGCAGCTTGTGGGCAGGGGATACCTATGGCTACACCTTC. This codes for CASSLWAGDTYGYTF.

The chain links TRBV5-1 to TRBJ2-2; D may be TRBD1 (8 bases). CDR3 size: 16 residues. The germline V gene encodes CDR1 SGHRS and CDR2 YFSETQ. With 4 bases removed from V and 6 bases from J, the gap between germline ends came to 19 bases. Here the CDR3 DNA reads TGCGCCAGCAGCCCCAAGCAGGGGGCGGGGGCCGGGGAGCTGTTTTTT. Its translation is CASSPKQGAGAGELFF.

This chain links TRBV5-6 with TRBJ1-4; D not certain. V dropped 2 bases and J dropped 3 bases, with 8 bases sitting between them. The CDR3 runs 14 residues. Germline V gives CDR1 SGHDT, CDR2 YYEEEE. This CDR3 is CASSLNGPNEKLFF. The CDR3 DNA sequence: TGTGCCAGCAGCTTAAACGGACCTAATGAAAAACTGTTTTTT. The full variable domain, completed using reference TRBV5-6 and TRBJ1-4, is DAGVTQSPTHLIKTRGQQVTLRCSPKSGHDTVSWYQQALGQGPQFIFQYYEEEERQRGNFPDRFSGHQFPNYSSELNVNALLLGDSALYLCASSLNGPNEKLFFGSGTQLSVL.

V usage is TRBV7-2 and J usage is TRBJ2-1; 8 bases are a match to TRBD2. The germline CDR1 and CDR2 sequences are SGHTA and FQGNSA. CDR3 length: 17 residues. With V trimmed by 2 bases and J by 2 bases, 8 bases remained unmatched. DNA of the CDR3: TGTGCCAGCAGCTTATCCTGGGGCGGGAGGACCTACAATGAGCAGTTCTTC. It is translated as CASSLSWGGRTYNEQFF.

About this clone: Other DNA sequences in the same sample also yield this CDR3. This chain connects TRBV6-5 to TRBJ1-4; D remains unclear. From germline, CDR1 is MNHEY and CDR2 SVGAGI. Trimming cost V 4 bases and J 0 bases, with 9 bases left between them. The CDR3 is made up of 15 amino acids. CDR3 amino acids: CASSLSMTTNEKLFF. The CDR3 DNA reads TGTGCCAGCAGTTTATCCATGACAACTAATGAAAAACTGTTTTTT.

This sequence joins TRBV7-2 and TRBJ1-6, with 9 nucleotides matching TRBD1. The CDR3 consists of 15 residues. Looked up from germline, CDR1 is SGHTA and CDR2 is FQGNSA. V was pared by 0 bases and J by 9 bases, with 3 bases of the junction left unmatched. The CDR3 sequence is CASSLAPGQGSPLHF. As DNA, the CDR3 is TGTGCCAGCAGCTTAGCACCGGGACAGGGTTCACCCCTCCACTTT.

The chain is built from TRBV22-1 and TRBJ2-1; the table assigns TRBD2, which was not confirmed against the DNA. TRBV22-1 is flagged as a pseudogene. The CDR3 has 15 residues. The CDR3 nucleotides are TGTCCTGGGAGCGCATCACCGAGCTCCTACAATGAGCAGTTCTTC. It specifies CPGSASPSSYNEQFF.

V is TRBV4-1 and J is TRBJ2-3, with 10 bases identical to TRBD1. The germline gives CDR1 MGHRA, CDR2 YSYEKL. This CDR3 has 15 residues. V lost 4 bases to trimming and J lost 4 bases; unmatched junction nucleotides: 5. The CDR3 nucleotides read TGCGCCAGCAGCCGCGGGACAGGGGTGGCAGATACGCAGTATTTT. Translation gives CASSRGTGVADTQYF.

The genes are TRBV7-9 and TRBJ2-7; a possible D gene is TRBD2 (7 bases). CDR1 and CDR2 (germline): SEHNR, FQNEAQ (reference sequence). V was trimmed by 5 bases and J by 4 bases, leaving 18 bases between them. The CDR3 has 15 residues. This chain's CDR3 is CASSPGGGTGYEQYF. The CDR3 nucleotides read TGTGCCAGCAGCCCGGGGGGCGGTACAGGGTACGAGCAGTACTTC. Looking up the rest from reference TRBV7-9 and TRBJ2-7 gives the full variable domain: DTGVSQNPRHKITKRGQNVTFRCDPISEHNRLYWYRQTLGQGPEFLTYFQNEAQLEKSRLLSDRFSAERPKGSFSTLEIQRTEQGDSAMYLCASSPGGGTGYEQYFGPGTRLTVT.

DNA for the CDR3: TGCGCCAGCTGTGATGACAGGTGGGATGAAAAACTGTTTTTT. As protein: CASCDDRWDEKLFF. The rearrangement links TRBV5-1 to TRBJ1-4, with TRBD1 as a possible D gene (6 bases). The V gene lost 7 bases and the J gene lost 6 bases, with 16 bases spanning the gap. This CDR3 contains 14 residues. CDR1 SGHRS and CDR2 YFSETQ come from the germline V gene.

The chain carries TRBV4-1 and TRBJ2-5; no definite D call. Germline CDR1 MGHRA, CDR2 YSYEKL. This CDR3 contains 16 residues. V dropped 1 base and J dropped 2 bases, with 14 bases sitting between them. This CDR3 is CASSQGLASVQETQYF. The CDR3 coding sequence is TGCGCCAGCAGCCAAGGGTTGGCCAGCGTGCAAGAGACCCAGTACTTC.

V usage is TRBV18 and J usage is TRBJ2-3; D is uncertain. V was trimmed by 0 bases and J by 5 bases, leaving 6 bases between them. Germline assignment: CDR1 KGHSH and CDR2 LQKENI. The CDR3 runs to 13 residues. The chain's CDR3 is CASSPPSVDTQYF. As DNA, the CDR3 is TGTGCCAGCTCACCACCTTCGGTAGATACGCAGTATTTT.

This clone was detected only a few times. This chain connects TRBV6-1 to TRBJ2-7; no reliable D call. Germline V gene data show CDR1 as MNHNS and CDR2 as SASEGT. Trimming took 2 bases from V and 5 from J, leaving 10 bases between them. CDR3 length: 13 residues. The CDR3 DNA sequence: TGTGCCAGCAGTGAAAACGCCAATGACGAGCAGTACTTC. Translating it yields CASSENANDEQYF.

The V and J genes are TRBV9 and TRBJ2-5; D remains ambiguous. Trimming left V 2 bases short and J 0 bases short, with 5 bases between. The CDR3 covers 13 residues. The germline gives CDR1 SGDLS, CDR2 YYNGEE. DNA of the CDR3: TGTGCCAGCAGCGTGTCGGACCAAGAGACCCAGTACTTC. It translates to CASSVSDQETQYF.

The V call is TRBV2, the J call TRBJ2-3; the D gene is possibly TRBD1 (5 bases). This CDR3 comprises 15 residues. V lost 3 bases and J 2 bases, leaving 12 bases between the germline ends. CDR1 is SNHLY, CDR2 FYNNEI, per germline. The CDR3 DNA is TGTGCCAGCAGTGAGGGCCCAGGGCACACAGATACGCAGTATTTT. Amino acids: CASSEGPGHTDTQYF. The full variable domain, its missing parts supplied by reference TRBV2 and TRBJ2-3, is EPEVTQTPSHQVTQMGQEVILRCVPISNHLYFYWYRQILGQKVEFLVSFYNNEISEKSEIFDDQFSVERPDGSNFTLKIRSTKLEDSAMYFCASSEGPGHTDTQYFGPGTRLTVL.

The CDR3 is CASGTGQGGSPLHF. CDR3 bases: TGTGCCAGCGGCACAGGACAGGGAGGGTCACCCCTCCACTTT. The V and J genes are TRBV19 and TRBJ1-6; TRBD1 aligns across 8 bases. Germline CDR1 reads LNHDA; CDR2 reads SQIVND (reference sequence). The CDR3 spans 14 residues. Unmatched junction bases numbered 11, after V lost 9 bases and J lost 10 bases.

The chain uses TRBV5-4 and TRBJ2-5, with 9 nucleotides matching TRBD1. Germline trimming cut 5 bases from V and 2 bases from J; bases unmatched to any gene: 7. The germline V gene encodes CDR1 SGHNT and CDR2 YYREEE (reference sequence). This CDR3 comprises 15 residues. The CDR3 sequence: CASRVTGTGQETQYF. The CDR3 region has the DNA TGTGCCAGCAGGGTGACGGGGACAGGGCAAGAGACCCAGTACTTC.

The V and J genes are TRBV30 and TRBJ2-2; 7 bases are shared with TRBD1. V lost 3 bases and J lost 5; bases outside the gene matches: 3. The CDR3 covers 13 residues. The germline V gene encodes CDR1 GTSNPN and CDR2 SVGIG (reference sequence). CDR3 sequence (DNA): TGTGCCTGGAGCCGACAGGGAACCGGGGAGCTGTTTTTT. Translated: CAWSRQGTGELFF.